This TCR beta chain was identified in a study of blood T cell repertoires in COVID-19. Looking at the study overall: Sample material is recorded as cDNA or gDNA derived from T cells, B-cell-depleted T cells, or PBMCs.

The CDR3 has 13 amino acids. The V gene lost 4 bases and the J gene lost 2 bases, with 6 bases spanning the gap. In germline, CDR1 is SGHTA, CDR2 FQGNSA. TCRdb keeps only in-frame clones here, not all; method: immunoSEQ multiplex PCR. Among about 270,000 clones listed, about four fifths were seen once. This TCR was recovered from a woman between 18 and 29 years old with acute or convalescent COVID-19. The chain has TRBV7-2 and TRBJ1-3; D is ambiguous. The material sequenced was peripheral blood. The CDR3 bases are TGTGCCAGCAGCTATCAGACTGGAAACACCATATATTTT. Its translation: CASSYQTGNTIYF.